This entry concerns a single T cell receptor beta chain. The antigen is unknown. This record belongs to a study of blood T cells in healthy people across ages. Notes on the study in general: Comparison with aged donors showed that long-lived donors had more naive CD4+ cells and higher diversity.

PBMCs were isolated at a quantity of at least 6.5 million per sample. At least 5.5 micrograms of total RNA were extracted per sample. Primed by a sample-barcoded 5' primer and a J-beta primer mix, a second PCR proceeded for about 6 to 12 cycles. TCRdb redid the calling of the 5' RACE reads with MiXCR, one entry per CDR3 protein. The sample lists about 1.8 million distinct CDR3 sequences, around half occurring once. Germline CDR1 is LGHDT and CDR2 is YNNKEL (reference sequence). Trimming cost V 0 bases and J 4 bases; bases outside gene matches: 8. This CDR3 comprises 18 residues. The rearrangement joins TRBV3-1 to TRBJ2-3; 12 bases fit TRBD2. The sequence came from a woman in her thirties or forties in good health. The sequencing input was blood. DNA of the CDR3: TGTGCCAGCAGCCAAGATCTCGCACTAGCGGGGGGCGCAGATACGCAGTATTTT. Its protein is CASSQDLALAGGADTQYF.